The TCR beta chain described here comes from a study of regulatory T cells in long-lasting Graves disease. Germline loops: CDR1 SEHNR, CDR2 FQNEAQ (reference sequence). The CDR3 has 16 amino acids. J gave up 5 bases and V 5 bases, and 12 bases lay outside the gene matches. Study conclusions and caveats: The analysis examined peripheral blood only and excluded thyroid tissue.

Time point given: newly diagnosed GD, antithyroid drugs for less than 3 months. Scientists built the TCR library using RNA that was extracted from PBMCs. This clonotype was seen a few times. Its specificity is not known. Building of the TCR beta libraries involved iRepertoire HTBI primers and Arm-PCR of CDR3 regions. TCRdb called the multiplex PCR reads again in MiXCR, with one record for every CDR3 protein. Among 400,000 to 650,000 distinct CDR3 sequences, about 16% were seen once, and the ten largest hold around a quarter. The sample also formed part of further work on T cells in Graves' hyperthyroidism and ophthalmopathy. That source reports: Blood also showed most of the thyroid clonotypes that were expanded above 0.001.

The material sequenced was peripheral blood mononuclear cells (PBMCs), taken at new diagnosis, from a patient treated with antithyroid drugs. This TCR derives from a middle-aged woman with Graves disease. This chain links TRBV7-9 with TRBJ2-5; TRBD1 matches at 9 bases. As DNA, the CDR3 is TGTGCCAGCAGCCCCCAACAGGGGGCGCTGGGGGAGACCCAGTACTTC. It codes for CASSPQQGALGETQYF.